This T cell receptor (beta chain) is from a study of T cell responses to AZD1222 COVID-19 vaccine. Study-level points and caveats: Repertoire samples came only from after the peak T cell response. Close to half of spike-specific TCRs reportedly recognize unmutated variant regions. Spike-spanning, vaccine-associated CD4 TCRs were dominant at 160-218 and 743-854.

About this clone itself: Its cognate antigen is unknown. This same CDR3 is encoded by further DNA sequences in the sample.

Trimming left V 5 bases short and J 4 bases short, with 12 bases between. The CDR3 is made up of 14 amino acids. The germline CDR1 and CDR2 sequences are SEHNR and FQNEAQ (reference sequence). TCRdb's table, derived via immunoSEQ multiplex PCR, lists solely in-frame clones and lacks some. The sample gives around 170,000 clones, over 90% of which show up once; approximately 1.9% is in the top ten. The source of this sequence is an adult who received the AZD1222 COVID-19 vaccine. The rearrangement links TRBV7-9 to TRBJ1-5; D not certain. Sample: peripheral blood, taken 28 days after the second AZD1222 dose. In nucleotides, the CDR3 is TGTGCCAGCAGCCTCGGTCTTGGGAATCAGCCCCAGCATTTT. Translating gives CASSLGLGNQPQHF.